This TCR beta chain was documented in a study of OX40 agonist ivuxolimab in advanced cancers. Overall study findings and caveats: At 0.1 to 3.0 mg/kg, clonal expansion of CD4+ and CD8+ blood T cells had occurred by week 6. Mean expanded clone counts were higher in CD8+ than CD4+ T cells.

TCRdb's copy holds only in-frame clones and misses some; the assay was immunoSEQ multiplex PCR. This table holds about 95,000 clones, more than 85% found once. Patients with autoimmune history or systemic immunosuppression were excluded. Note on this clone: As yet, its antigen is unknown.

Germline lookup yields CDR1 SGHNT and CDR2 YYREEE (reference sequence). Trimming cost V 5 bases and J 5 bases; bases outside gene matches: 9. This CDR3 is 16 amino acids long. This TCR was sampled from an adult with an advanced solid tumor such as melanoma, head and neck, liver or kidney cancer. V and J are TRBV5-4 and TRBJ2-5, with 13 positions matching TRBD2. Source: CD4+ or CD8+ T cells sorted from blood, taken in a trial of the OX40 agonist ivuxolimab. In DNA form, the CDR3 reads TGTGCCAGCAGGTTTACTAGCGGGAGGGCCTCGGAGACCCAGTACTTC. It encodes CASRFTSGRASETQYF.